This T cell receptor (beta chain) appears in the sequencing data of a study of blood T cells in healthy people across ages. Concerning this clonotype itself: Its antigen is still unknown.

For the second PCR, which ran for about 6 to 12 cycles, a sample-barcoded 5' primer and a J-beta primer mix were used. Each CDR3 protein is one row after TCRdb ran MiXCR on the 5' RACE reads. The sample lists roughly 900,000 distinct CDR3 sequences; 45% to 50% were seen once. Study outcomes and limitations: It was not possible, with unsorted PBMCs, to conclusively compare naive and antigen-experienced cells. TCR beta diversity correlated strongly with naive T cell percentage.

The V end lost 6 bases, the J end lost 7 bases, and 16 bases lay between the germline ends. The CDR3 has 14 amino acids. From germline, CDR1 is SGHAT and CDR2 FQDESV (reference sequence). The authors extracted at least 6 micrograms of total RNA per sample. Material for sequencing was blood. The gene calls are TRBV11-1 and TRBJ2-1; either TRBD1 or TRBD2 may supply D (5 bases each). The sequence was obtained from a man under 40 in good health. The CDR3 reads CASSSPGRKNEQFF. The DNA of the CDR3 is TGTGCCAGCAGTTCCCCGGGACGAAAGAATGAGCAGTTCTTC.